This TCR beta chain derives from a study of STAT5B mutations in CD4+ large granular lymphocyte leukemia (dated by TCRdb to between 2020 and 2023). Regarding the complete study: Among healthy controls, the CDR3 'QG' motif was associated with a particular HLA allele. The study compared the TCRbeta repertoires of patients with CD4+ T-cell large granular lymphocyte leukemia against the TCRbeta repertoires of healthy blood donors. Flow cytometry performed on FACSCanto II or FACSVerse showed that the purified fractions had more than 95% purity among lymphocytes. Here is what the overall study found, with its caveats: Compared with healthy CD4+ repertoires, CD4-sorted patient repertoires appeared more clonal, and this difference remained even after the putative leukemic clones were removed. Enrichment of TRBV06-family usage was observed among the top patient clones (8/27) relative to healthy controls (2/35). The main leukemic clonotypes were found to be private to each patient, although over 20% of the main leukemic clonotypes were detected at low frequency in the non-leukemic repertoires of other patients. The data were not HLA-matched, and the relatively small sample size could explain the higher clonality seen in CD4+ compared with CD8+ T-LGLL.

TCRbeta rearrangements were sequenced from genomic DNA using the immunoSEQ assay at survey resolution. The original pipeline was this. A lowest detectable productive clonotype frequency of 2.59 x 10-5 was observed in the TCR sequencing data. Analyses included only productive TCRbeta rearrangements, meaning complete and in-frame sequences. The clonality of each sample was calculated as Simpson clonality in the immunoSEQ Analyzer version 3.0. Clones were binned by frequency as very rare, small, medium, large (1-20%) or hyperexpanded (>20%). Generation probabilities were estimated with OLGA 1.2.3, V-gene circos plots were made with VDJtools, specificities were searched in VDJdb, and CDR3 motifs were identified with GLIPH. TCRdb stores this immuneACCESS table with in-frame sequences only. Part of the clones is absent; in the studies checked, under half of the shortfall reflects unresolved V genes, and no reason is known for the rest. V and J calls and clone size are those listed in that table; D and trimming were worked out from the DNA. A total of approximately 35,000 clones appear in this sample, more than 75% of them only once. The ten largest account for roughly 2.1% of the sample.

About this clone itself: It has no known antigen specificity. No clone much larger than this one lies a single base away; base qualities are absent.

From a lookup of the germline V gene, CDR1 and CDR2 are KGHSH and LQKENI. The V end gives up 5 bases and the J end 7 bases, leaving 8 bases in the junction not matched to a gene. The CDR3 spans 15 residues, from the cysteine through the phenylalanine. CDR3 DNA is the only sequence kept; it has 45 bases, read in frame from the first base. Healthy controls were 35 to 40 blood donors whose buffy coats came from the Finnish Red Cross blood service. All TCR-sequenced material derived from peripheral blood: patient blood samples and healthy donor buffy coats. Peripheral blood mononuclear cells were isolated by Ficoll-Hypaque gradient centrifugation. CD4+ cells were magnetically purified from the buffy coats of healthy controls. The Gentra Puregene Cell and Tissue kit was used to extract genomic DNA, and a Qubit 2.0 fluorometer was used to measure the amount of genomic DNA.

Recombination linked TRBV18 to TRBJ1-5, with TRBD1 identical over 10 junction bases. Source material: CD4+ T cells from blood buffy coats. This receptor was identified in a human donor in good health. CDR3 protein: CASSTGTGVSQPQHF. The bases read TGTGCCAGCTCAACCGGGACAGGGGTATCGCAGCCCCAGCATTTT.